This note documents a single TCR beta chain sequence. Its antigen remains unidentified. Germline is not matched at one junction end, which may reflect a read error. The data are from a study of cytomegalovirus exposure and HLA in healthy donors. Across the study: Ancestry clustering placed 81% of a few hundred genotyped donors in the Caucasian-associated cluster.

Points from the study as a whole: Reports showed the classifier diagnosing cytomegalovirus status with high specificity and sensitivity. In vitro testing confirmed three CMV-associated chains as specific for CMV antigens. Equally common other TCR beta chains were less clonally expanded than HLA-associated ones, a later analysis found.

Primers for the PCR totalled 60 Vbeta and 13 Jbeta. Some clones are missing from TCRdb's copy, which holds only in-frame ones; the method was immunoSEQ multiplex PCR. The table has about 200,000 clones, about 80% seen once. Input material: PBMCs. The TCR sequence derives from a man between 18 and 29 years old in good health and CMV-seronegative.

Here the CDR3 reads CASTLTSGIYNEQFF. Here the CDR3 DNA reads TGCGCCAGCACCTTGACTAGCGGGATTTACAATGAGCAGTTCTTC. The rearrangement uses TRBV5-1 and TRBJ2-1; 11 bases are shared with TRBD2. The germline gives CDR1 SGHRS, CDR2 YFSETQ. The length of the CDR3 is 15 residues. Full variable domain (rest looked up from reference TRBV5-1 and TRBJ2-1): KAGVTQTPRYLIKTRGQQVTLSCSPISGHRSVSWYQQTPGQGLQFLFEYFSETQRNKGNFPGRFSGRQFSNSRSEMNVSTLELGDSALYLCASTLTSGIYNEQFFGPGTRLTVL.